This paragraph covers one T cell receptor (beta chain) sequence. This clone was detected once. The clone's antigen remains unknown. Within one base of it there is no much larger clone, and no base qualities were kept. Here V drops 7 bases and J drops 6 bases, and the junction holds 8 bases not matched to any gene. The germline V gene yields MDHEN for CDR1 and SYDVKM for CDR2. Inclusive of the bounding cysteine and phenylalanine, the CDR3 is 16 residues long. The CDR3 DNA has 48 bases and is translated from base 1. Each sample was amplified as two independent genomic DNA replicates: approximately 550 ng for blood and approximately 1.5 ug for tumor or normal breast. Following the manufacturer's instructions, the ImmunoSeq Intro kit was used to carry out TCRB sequencing on genomic DNA. For absolute quantification, the roughly 33-cycle multiplex PCR included proprietary primers along with spike-in control sequences. Single-end 150-bp reads were used to sequence an 87-bp fragment spanning the CDR3 plus the flanking V and J genes. Seven samples, with two replicates for each sample, were multiplexed per lane of an Illumina MiSeq using version 3.0 chemistry. The paper's processing steps were these. Raw data were processed by the vendor's proprietary pipeline, with both replicates merged into one result per sample. A clonotype was defined as productive rearrangements that share the same V-gene family, CDR3 amino acid sequence and J-gene segment. Clonality was computed as 1 minus the normalized Shannon entropy (Pielou evenness) of TCRB abundances. To estimate T cell density, the total number of templates was divided by the input cell count, which was inferred from how much DNA went in. Total repertoire diversity and clonality were estimated with Recon using default parameters. A clonotype was considered tumor-enriched if its abundance in tumor exceeded 0.1% and was at least 32-fold higher than its abundance in normal breast. TCRdb carries this immuneACCESS record with in-frame sequences only. Its versions omit some clonotypes, under half of them owing to an unresolved V gene in the studies checked, with the rest unexplained. That table furnishes V, J and clone size, whereas the DNA furnished D and trimming. This sample has approximately 30,000 clones in its table, and about 80% of those were observed once. Of the sample, roughly 13% falls within the top ten clones.

This sample is drawn from a study of early stage breast cancer tumors (dated by TCRdb to 2015 to 2018). With regard to the full study: Of the 15 to 20 invasive breast tumors, more than 9 were found to be estrogen receptor-positive, progesterone receptor-positive and HER2-negative. The samples as a whole yielded under 3,500,000 detected templates, corresponding to nearly 1,100,000 unique clonotypes. The average read coverage per sample was around 10-fold. Of the approximately 12 ER+/PR+/HER2- tumors, eight were classified as invasive ductal carcinomas and four as invasive lobular carcinomas. What the research found in general, with its limitations: Greater similarity was observed between blood and normal breast repertoires than between blood and tumor repertoires, and tumor was distinguished from normal in about 90% of the 16 patients when each tissue was compared with blood. Compared with adjacent normal breast tissue, tumors had around 2.6-fold higher T cell density and higher clonality. Because the cohort was small, a breakdown by tumor subtype could not be done. Chain pairing and functional markers such as CD4, CD8 and FOXP3 were not captured by bulk genomic DNA sequencing of unsorted cells. Enriched TCRB sequences shared across patients were mostly commonly generated sequences, unlikely to play an important role in the tumor microenvironment.

The study profiled bulk TCR beta-chain repertoires in matched peripheral blood, tumor and adjacent normal breast tissue taken from approximately 16 patients with early-stage breast cancer. Before surgery, about 5-10 mL of whole blood was collected into EDTA tubes and then processed within 2 hours. Peripheral blood mononuclear cells were isolated by Ficoll-Paque centrifugation in SepMate-50 tubes. For storage in liquid nitrogen, PBMCs were cryopreserved as aliquots of about 2 to 4.5 million cells in about 90% FBS with around 10% DMSO. The Qiagen AllPrep DNA/RNA Mini kit was used to extract genomic DNA.

The rearrangement joined TRBV28 to TRBJ2-1; a stretch of 14 junction bases matches TRBD2. The material sequenced was blood. The source of this sequence is a person between 60 and 69 years old with breast cancer. The DNA is TGTGCCAGCACCCGATGGGGGACTAGCGGGAGCAATGAGCAGTTCTTC. Its coded protein is CASTRWGTSGSNEQFF.